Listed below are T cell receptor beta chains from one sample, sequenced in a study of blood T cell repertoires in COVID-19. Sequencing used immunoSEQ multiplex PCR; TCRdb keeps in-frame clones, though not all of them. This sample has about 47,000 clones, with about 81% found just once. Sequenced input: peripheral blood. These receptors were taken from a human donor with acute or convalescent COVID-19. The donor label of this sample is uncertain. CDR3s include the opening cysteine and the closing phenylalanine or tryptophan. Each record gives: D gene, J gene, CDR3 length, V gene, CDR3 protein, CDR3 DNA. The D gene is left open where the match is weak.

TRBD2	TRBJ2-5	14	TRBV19	CASGSGRAQETQYF	TGTGCCAGTGGTAGCGGGAGGGCCCAAGAGACCCAGTACTTC
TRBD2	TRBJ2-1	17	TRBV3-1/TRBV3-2	CASSQELTSGGYNEQFF	TGTGCCAGCAGCCAGGAATTAACTAGCGGGGGTTACAATGAGCAGTTCTTC
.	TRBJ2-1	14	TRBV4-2	CASSHARQVNEQFF	TGTGCCAGCAGCCATGCCCGACAGGTCAATGAGCAGTTCTTC
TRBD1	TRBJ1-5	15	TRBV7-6	CASSPRTGAGQPQHF	TGTGCCAGCAGCCCCCGGACAGGGGCAGGGCAGCCCCAGCATTTT
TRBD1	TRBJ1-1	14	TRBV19	CASRNDRVNTEAFF	TGTGCCAGTAGGAACGACAGGGTAAACACTGAAGCTTTCTTT
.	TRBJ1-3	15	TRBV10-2	CASSDRRRSGNTIYF	TGCGCCAGCAGTGACAGGCGTCGATCTGGAAACACCATATATTTT
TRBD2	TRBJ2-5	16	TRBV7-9	CASSWGTSGRWETQYF	TGTGCCAGCAGTTGGGGGACTAGCGGGAGGTGGGAGACCCAGTACTTC
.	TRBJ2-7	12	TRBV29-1	CSVVGAPPEQYF	TGCAGCGTTGTAGGGGCTCCCCCCGAGCAGTACTTC
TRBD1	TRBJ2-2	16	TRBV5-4	CASSSRDRSNTGELFF	TGTGCCAGCAGCTCCCGGGACAGATCGAACACCGGGGAGCTGTTTTTT
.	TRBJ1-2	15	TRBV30	CAWISPTGGWNGYTF	TGTGCCTGGATCTCTCCGACGGGGGGCTGGAATGGCTACACCTTC
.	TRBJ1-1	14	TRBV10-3	CATAWGGMNTEAFF	TGTGCCACAGCTTGGGGGGGAATGAACACTGAAGCTTTCTTT
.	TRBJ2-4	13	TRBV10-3	CAISESFENIQYF	TGTGCCATCAGTGAGTCTTTCGAAAACATTCAGTACTTC
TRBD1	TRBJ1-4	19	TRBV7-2	CASSLGDRGPLATNEKLFF	TGTGCCAGCAGCTTAGGGGACAGGGGACCCCTTGCAACTAATGAAAAACTGTTTTTT
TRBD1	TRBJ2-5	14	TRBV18	CASSRTGPGETQYF	TGTGCCAGCTCACGGACAGGGCCGGGGGAGACCCAGTACTTC